These T cell receptor beta chains were read from a single sample in a study of blood T cell repertoires in COVID-19. Only in-frame clones appear in the TCRdb table, and some are missing; sequencing was by immunoSEQ multiplex PCR. The table has approximately 15,000 clones, roughly nine tenths seen once. The source material was peripheral blood. The receptor set was obtained from a human donor in a cohort sampled during active COVID-19. Both conserved end residues are part of each CDR3. The order of the fields is V gene, D gene, clone size, J gene, CDR3 DNA, CDR3 protein. The D gene is left open where the match is weak. Size values are once, few and many counts, or a class for expanded clones, and some rows have none.

v_call: TRBV5-1
d_call: -
clone_size: -
j_call: TRBJ2-7
cdr3_nt: TGCGCCAGCAGCTCAAATGGGAGGGAGCAGTACTTC
cdr3_aa: CASSSNGREQYF

v_call: TRBV30
d_call: -
clone_size: -
j_call: TRBJ1-2
cdr3_nt: TGTGCCTGCAGGGAATCCTATGGCTACACCTTC
cdr3_aa: CACRESYGYTF

v_call: TRBV13
d_call: TRBD1
clone_size: -
j_call: TRBJ1-1
cdr3_nt: TGTGCCAGCAGCCTACCCGGGAGACAGGGATCCGCAGCTTTCTTT
cdr3_aa: CASSLPGRQGSAAFF

v_call: TRBV7-2
d_call: -
clone_size: -
j_call: TRBJ2-7
cdr3_nt: TGTGCCAGCAGCTTAGTCGCTGGGGGGTACGAGCAGTACTTC
cdr3_aa: CASSLVAGGYEQYF

v_call: TRBV2
d_call: -
clone_size: once
j_call: TRBJ2-6
cdr3_nt: TGTGCCAGCAGGAGGGAGCCAGGTTTCAGCTCTGGGGCCAACGTCCTGACTTTC
cdr3_aa: CASRREPGFSSGANVLTF

v_call: TRBV30
d_call: -
clone_size: few
j_call: TRBJ1-4
cdr3_nt: TGTGCCTGGAGTGTTCAGGGACACCCGAATGAAAAACTGTTTTTT
cdr3_aa: CAWSVQGHPNEKLFF

v_call: TRBV6-1
d_call: TRBD2
clone_size: -
j_call: TRBJ2-1
cdr3_nt: TGTGCCAGCAGTGAACAGCGGGGGAGTTACAATGAGCAGTTCTTC
cdr3_aa: CASSEQRGSYNEQFF

v_call: TRBV5-1
d_call: -
clone_size: -
j_call: TRBJ1-1
cdr3_nt: TGCGCCAGCAGCTTCTATGAGTTCGAGAACACTGAAGCTTTCTTT
cdr3_aa: CASSFYEFENTEAFF

v_call: TRBV6-1
d_call: TRBD1
clone_size: -
j_call: TRBJ2-7
cdr3_nt: TGTGCCAGCAGTGAAATCCCAGGACAGGCCAGCTCCTACGAGCAGTACTTC
cdr3_aa: CASSEIPGQASSYEQYF

v_call: TRBV20-1
d_call: -
clone_size: -
j_call: TRBJ2-5
cdr3_nt: TGCAGTGCTAGGTCAACTCAGACCCAGTACTTC
cdr3_aa: CSARSTQTQYF

v_call: TRBV27
d_call: TRBD1
clone_size: once
j_call: TRBJ2-5
cdr3_nt: TGTGCCAGCAGCCCCGGGACAGGGGGAGAGACCCAGTACTTC
cdr3_aa: CASSPGTGGETQYF

v_call: TRBV7-2
d_call: -
clone_size: -
j_call: TRBJ2-1
cdr3_nt: TGTGCCAGCAGCCCCCAGGGCGCAGCTCGCTCCTACAATGAGCAGTTCTTC
cdr3_aa: CASSPQGAARSYNEQFF

v_call: TRBV6-6
d_call: -
clone_size: -
j_call: TRBJ2-7
cdr3_nt: TGTGCCAGCAGTTTACGGCGGGGCCTCTCGGAGCAGTACTTC
cdr3_aa: CASSLRRGLSEQYF

v_call: TRBV10-1
d_call: -
clone_size: -
j_call: TRBJ1-2
cdr3_nt: TGCGCCAGCAGTGTTGGGCCCCAAAAGGATGGCTACACCTTC
cdr3_aa: CASSVGPQKDGYTF

v_call: TRBV27
d_call: -
clone_size: -
j_call: TRBJ2-1
cdr3_nt: TGTGCCAGCAGGGACAGTGGATACAATGAGCAGTTCTTC
cdr3_aa: CASRDSGYNEQFF

v_call: TRBV15
d_call: -
clone_size: -
j_call: TRBJ2-1
cdr3_nt: TGTGCCACCAGCAGAGATTCGGGTGGAACGTCCTACAATGAGCAGTTCTTC
cdr3_aa: CATSRDSGGTSYNEQFF

v_call: TRBV6-1
d_call: -
clone_size: -
j_call: TRBJ1-5
cdr3_nt: TGTGCCAGCAGTGAAACGCGGAATAGCAATCAGCCCCAGCATTTT
cdr3_aa: CASSETRNSNQPQHF

v_call: TRBV7-9
d_call: -
clone_size: -
j_call: TRBJ1-3
cdr3_nt: TGTGCCAGCAGCCTCCCGGCTGGAAACACCATATATTTT
cdr3_aa: CASSLPAGNTIYF

v_call: TRBV3-1/TRBV3-2
d_call: TRBD1
clone_size: -
j_call: TRBJ2-7
cdr3_nt: TGTGCCAGCAGCCAAAGTAACGTGGGGACAGCGACCTACGAGCAGTACTTC
cdr3_aa: CASSQSNVGTATYEQYF

v_call: TRBV6-2/TRBV6-3
d_call: -
clone_size: -
j_call: TRBJ1-2
cdr3_nt: TGTGCCAGCAGTCCAGGGTCCCCGACCTACACCTTC
cdr3_aa: CASSPGSPTYTF

v_call: TRBV2
d_call: -
clone_size: -
j_call: TRBJ1-2
cdr3_nt: TGTGCCAGCAGCGGACAGAGCTATGGCTACACCTTC
cdr3_aa: CASSGQSYGYTF

v_call: TRBV24-1
d_call: -
clone_size: -
j_call: TRBJ2-3
cdr3_nt: TGTGCCACCAGTGGTAGAGGGAGGGATACGCAGTATTTT
cdr3_aa: CATSGRGRDTQYF

v_call: TRBV11-3
d_call: TRBD1
clone_size: -
j_call: TRBJ2-2
cdr3_nt: TGTGCCAGCAGCACTAGACAGGGCCCCAGGCCCGGGGAGCTGTTTTTT
cdr3_aa: CASSTRQGPRPGELFF

v_call: TRBV20-1
d_call: -
clone_size: -
j_call: TRBJ1-4
cdr3_nt: TGCAGTGCTAGTCCCAGACAGCCTAATGAAAAACTGTTTTTT
cdr3_aa: CSASPRQPNEKLFF

v_call: TRBV6-5
d_call: -
clone_size: -
j_call: TRBJ1-4
cdr3_nt: TGTGCCAGCAGCGCGTCGGGACTTACGATTTTT
cdr3_aa: CASSASGLTIF